This T cell receptor (beta chain) is drawn from a study of cytotoxic CD8 clonotypes in ibrutinib-treated CLL. Profiling relied on immunoSEQ multiplex PCR, and the TCRdb table lists in-frame clones only, not all of them. Of fewer than 85,000 clones in the sample, roughly 77% were seen once. The CDR3 contains 14 residues. Per the germline V gene, CDR1 is MNHEY and CDR2 is SVGAGI. The V segment lost 6 bases and the J segment 7 bases; nucleotides outside the gene matches: 11. Whole-study results and caveats: Upon ibrutinib response clonality rose, and upon progression it fell back toward baseline.

To note about this clone: Its specificity is unknown.

The source of this sequence is a human donor with chronic lymphocytic leukemia. This specimen was PBMCs, taken after 12 months of ibrutinib treatment. The genes are TRBV6-5 and TRBJ1-2; 7 bases fit TRBD1. CDR3 sequence (DNA): TGTGCCAGCAGCCCAAATAGACAGGGCTCTGGCTACACCTTC. Translation gives CASSPNRQGSGYTF.